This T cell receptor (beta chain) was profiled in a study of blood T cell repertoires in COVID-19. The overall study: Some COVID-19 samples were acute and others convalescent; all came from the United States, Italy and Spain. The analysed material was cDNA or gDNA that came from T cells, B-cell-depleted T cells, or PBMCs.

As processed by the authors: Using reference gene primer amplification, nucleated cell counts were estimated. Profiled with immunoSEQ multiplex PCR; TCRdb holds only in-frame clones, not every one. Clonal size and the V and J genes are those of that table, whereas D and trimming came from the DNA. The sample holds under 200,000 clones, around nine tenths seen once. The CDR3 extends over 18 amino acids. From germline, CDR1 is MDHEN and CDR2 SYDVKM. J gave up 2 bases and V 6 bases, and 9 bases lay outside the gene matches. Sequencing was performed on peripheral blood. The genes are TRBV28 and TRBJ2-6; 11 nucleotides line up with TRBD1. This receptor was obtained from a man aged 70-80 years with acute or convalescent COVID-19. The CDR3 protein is CASSAIPGQGAGANVLTF. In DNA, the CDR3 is TGTGCCAGCAGCGCTATTCCGGGACAGGGGGCTGGGGCCAACGTCCTGACTTTC.